Below are 28 T cell receptor beta chains sequenced from a single sample in a study of beta chain features in type 1 diabetes. TCRB transcripts that were expressed got sequenced, as all of the isolated RNA had been reverse transcribed. Method: immunoSEQ multiplex PCR; TCRdb's copy keeps in-frame clones and lacks some. The sample includes some 400,000 clones, around 16% of them seen just once. What was sequenced was naive CD4+ T cells from blood. These receptors all stem from a woman in her late teens or twenties in good health.

This clone appeared a few times. The rearrangement links TRBV28 to TRBJ2-2; TRBD1 matches at 8 bases. V lost 0 bases, J lost 0 bases, and 0 bases stayed unmatched. The CDR3 consists of 16 residues. Germline CDR1 MDHEN, CDR2 SYDVKM. CDR3 sequence: CASSLWDRANTGELFF. CDR3 nucleotide sequence: TGTGCCAGCAGTTTATGGGACAGGGCGAACACCGGGGAGCTGTTTTTT. Using reference TRBV28 and TRBJ2-2 for the parts outside the CDR3, the full variable domain is DVKVTQSSRYLVKRTGEKVFLECVQDMDHENMFWYRQDPGLGLRLIYFSYDVKMKEKGDIPEGYSVSREKKERFSLILESASTNQTSMYLCASSLWDRANTGELFFGEGSRLTVL.

This rearrangement joins TRBV27 to TRBJ1-4; no firm D call. Germline CDR1 reads MNHEY; CDR2 reads SMNVEV (reference sequence). Trimming left V 5 bases short and J 10 bases short, with 11 bases between. The CDR3 runs to 12 residues. The CDR3 loop reads CASSVPGLKLFF. CDR3 bases: TGTGCCAGCAGTGTACCTGGGCTAAAACTGTTTTTT.

This clone occurred a few times. The chain combines TRBV2 with TRBJ1-4, with 9 bases that match TRBD1. Looked up from germline, CDR1 is SNHLY and CDR2 is FYNNEI. CDR3 length equals 15 residues. V gave up 6 bases and J gave up 4 bases; unmatched junction bases: 6. The CDR3 DNA reads TGTGCCAGCAGACCAGGGACAGGGAATAATGAAAAACTGTTTTTT. Its protein product is CASRPGTGNNEKLFF.

This clone occurred a few times. The genes are TRBV10-3 and TRBJ2-5, with 7 bases fitting TRBD1. V gave up 6 bases and J gave up 5 bases; unmatched junction bases: 9. The CDR3 has 14 residues. CDR1 ENHRY and CDR2 SYGVKD come from the germline V gene. The DNA for the CDR3 is TGTGCCATCAGCAAGAGTATGGGACAGGAGACCCAGTACTTC. It encodes CAISKSMGQETQYF.

The genes are TRBV19 and TRBJ1-5; D gene uncertain. V shed 7 bases and J shed 2 bases, with 12 bases lying between them. CDR3 length equals 14 residues. CDR1 is LNHDA, CDR2 SQIVND, per germline (reference sequence). In DNA form, the CDR3 reads TGTGCCAGTATGGACGGGAATGGCAATCAGCCCCAGCATTTT. Residues: CASMDGNGNQPQHF.

The chain couples TRBV6-6 to TRBJ1-2, with TRBD1 matching 9 bases. The CDR3 sequence is 16 residues long. Germline lookup yields CDR1 MNHNY and CDR2 SVGAGI (reference sequence). V lost 6 bases to trimming and J lost 2 bases; unmatched junction nucleotides: 10. CDR3 coding DNA: TGTGCCAGCAGAGCACAAACCGGGACAGGGAACTATGGCTACACCTTC. It translates to CASRAQTGTGNYGYTF.

The chain has TRBV5-6 and TRBJ2-5, with TRBD1 matching over 7 bases. Germline V lookup: CDR1 SGHDT, CDR2 YYEEEE. V shed 4 bases and J 11 bases; nucleotides not matched to a gene: 5. CDR3 length: 11 residues. CDR3 loop: CASSLRDRQYF. Here the CDR3 DNA reads TGTGCCAGCAGCCTCCGGGACAGACAGTACTTC.

This clone has just a few counts. V is TRBV5-1 and J is TRBJ2-7, with D maybe TRBD2 (6 bases). This CDR3 has 15 residues. V lost 0 bases, J lost 1 base, and 11 bases lay in between. Germline V lookup: CDR1 SGHRS, CDR2 YFSETQ. The CDR3 bases are TGCGCCAGCAGCTTGGAGGTGGGAGGATCCTACGAGCAGTACTTC. Residues: CASSLEVGGSYEQYF.

This clone was observed a few times. The chain links TRBV27 to TRBJ2-7; possibly TRBD2 for D (6 bases). The CDR3 spans 12 residues. Per the germline V gene, CDR1 is MNHEY and CDR2 is SMNVEV (reference sequence). Trimming removed 3 bases at V and 6 bases at J, with 9 bases between. CDR3 protein: CASSFGGREQYF. The CDR3, as DNA: TGTGCCAGCAGTTTTGGAGGGCGCGAGCAGTACTTC.

This clone was observed a few times. This chain joins TRBV19 and TRBJ2-5; 8 nucleotides align to TRBD1. This CDR3 has 13 amino acids. CDR1 and CDR2 (germline): LNHDA, SQIVND (reference sequence). The junction had 9 bases not matched to a gene; V was cut back by 10 bases and J by 5 bases. This CDR3 is CATSGRQGETQYF. The CDR3 bases are TGTGCCACCAGTGGAAGACAGGGGGAGACCCAGTACTTC.

Notes on this clone: Other DNA sequences of this sample code for an identical CDR3. The V call is TRBV5-1, the J call TRBJ2-5; 8 nucleotides line up with TRBD1. The CDR3 is made up of 13 amino acids. Trimming removed 5 bases from V and 5 bases from J; junction bases left unmatched: 5. Per germline, CDR1 SGHRS and CDR2 YFSETQ. This CDR3 is CASRRDRGETQYF. For the CDR3, the DNA is TGCGCCAGCAGACGCGACAGGGGTGAGACCCAGTACTTC.

The V gene is TRBV7-2, the J gene TRBJ2-7; D is perhaps TRBD1 (6 bases). With 2 bases removed from V and 2 bases from J, the gap between germline ends came to 16 bases. The CDR3 covers 16 residues. Germline assignment: CDR1 SGHTA and CDR2 FQGNSA. CDR3: CASSLRPGQLAYEQYF. In DNA form, the CDR3 reads TGTGCCAGCAGCTTAAGACCGGGACAACTGGCCTACGAGCAGTACTTC.

This rearrangement joins TRBV6-1 to TRBJ1-5, with 7 bases matching TRBD1. CDR3 length: 14 residues. V dropped 5 bases and J dropped 10; count of bases not matched to a gene: 11. In germline, CDR1 is MNHNS, CDR2 SASEGT. As DNA, the CDR3 is TGTGCCAGCAGTATGGGAACAGGGGCGCGTCCCCAGCATTTT. This codes for CASSMGTGARPQHF.

Of note for this clone: At the DNA level, this CDR3 is encoded by other sequences in the same sample as well. The chain employs TRBV30 and TRBJ2-1, with a possible D match to TRBD2 (6 bases). CDR3 length equals 11 residues. Germline loops: CDR1 GTSNPN, CDR2 SVGIG (reference sequence). Trimming removed 5 bases from V and 7 bases from J, with 9 bases in between. CDR3 in amino acids: CAWSGLNEQFF. CDR3 DNA sequence: TGTGCCTGGTCAGGACTAAATGAGCAGTTCTTC.

There are a few counts of this clone. The J gene is TRBJ2-1, the V gene TRBV9, with TRBD1 as a possible D gene (6 bases). This CDR3 spans 14 amino acids. V dropped 5 bases and J dropped 0 bases, with 9 bases sitting between them. CDR1 is SGDLS and CDR2 is YYNGEE in the germline V gene. CDR3 bases: TGTGCCAGCAGGCGGACAGACTCCTACAATGAGCAGTTCTTC. Residues: CASRRTDSYNEQFF.

V gene TRBV5-6 combines with J gene TRBJ2-3; 11 bases are shared with TRBD2. V lost 4 bases and J lost 5; bases outside the gene matches: 12. Germline lookup yields CDR1 SGHDT and CDR2 YYEEEE. The CDR3 extends over 17 amino acids. This chain's CDR3 is CASSQSKLAGVRDTQYF. DNA of the CDR3: TGTGCCAGCAGCCAGAGTAAACTAGCGGGAGTAAGAGATACGCAGTATTTT.

The chain uses TRBV15 and TRBJ1-1; 7 bases match TRBD1. Per germline, CDR1 LNHNV and CDR2 YYDKDF (reference sequence). The V and J ends lost 6 bases and 7 bases, in that order; junction bases with no gene match: 8. The CDR3 is 13 residues long. CDR3 region: CATRTYRGSEAFF. The CDR3 DNA reads TGTGCCACCAGAACTTACAGGGGCAGTGAAGCTTTCTTT.

This clone was detected only a few times. V gene TRBV27 combines with J gene TRBJ1-1, with 8 nucleotides matching TRBD1. CDR1 is MNHEY, CDR2 SMNVEV, per germline (reference sequence). The CDR3 is made up of 15 amino acids. V gave up 4 bases and J gave up 1 base; unmatched junction bases: 5. CDR3 sequence (DNA): TGTGCCAGCAGTTCCGAGACAGGGGCGAACACTGAAGCTTTCTTT. It specifies CASSSETGANTEAFF.

This clone was observed a few times. The chain joins TRBV5-1 to TRBJ2-7; 7 bases agree with TRBD2. CDR3 length: 15 residues. V was clipped by 4 bases and J by 2 bases; unmatched bases: 9. Germline loops: CDR1 SGHRS, CDR2 YFSETQ. The CDR3 reads CASSMAGAAPYEQYF. The CDR3 region has the DNA TGCGCCAGCAGCATGGCGGGAGCGGCCCCCTACGAGCAGTACTTC.

The CDR3 loop is CASSEQDEQYF. The CDR3 coding sequence is TGTGCCAGCAGTGAGCAGGACGAGCAGTACTTC. The chain uses TRBV2 and TRBJ2-7; D gene uncertain. Trimming shortened V by 3 bases and J by 5 bases, and 5 bases separated the two germline ends. The CDR3 runs 11 residues. Germline V lookup: CDR1 SNHLY, CDR2 FYNNEI.

The chain employs TRBV30 and TRBJ2-5; possible D gene TRBD2, 5 bases. The V end was cut by 3 bases, the J end by 2 bases, with 13 bases between. This CDR3 comprises 14 residues. Germline V lookup: CDR1 GTSNPN, CDR2 SVGIG (reference sequence). CDR3 bases: TGTGCCTGGAGGACACCGGGAACACAAGAGACCCAGTACTTC. This translates into CAWRTPGTQETQYF.

The V gene is TRBV7-2, the J gene TRBJ2-5; a possible D gene is TRBD1 (5 bases). The CDR3 contains 13 residues. Between the trimmed V and J ends, which lost 6 bases and 0 bases, there was a span of 8 bases. From germline, CDR1 is SGHTA and CDR2 FQGNSA. CDR3 sequence: CASRPDNQETQYF. CDR3 DNA: TGTGCCAGCAGACCGGACAACCAAGAGACCCAGTACTTC.

The chain employs TRBV7-2 and TRBJ2-3; a possible D gene is TRBD1 (5 bases). CDR3 size: 11 residues. CDR1 is SGHTA and CDR2 is FQGNSA in the germline V gene. The V gene lost 6 bases and the J gene lost 5 bases, with 6 bases spanning the gap. The DNA of the CDR3 is TGTGCCAGCAGAGGACAAGATACGCAGTATTTT. Translating it yields CASRGQDTQYF.

This clone was counted between two and nine times. The chain has TRBV7-2 and TRBJ2-3; 7 bases are shared with TRBD2. Germline loops: CDR1 SGHTA, CDR2 FQGNSA. J was trimmed by 3 bases and V by 0 bases; bases with no gene match: 6. The CDR3 spans 16 residues. The CDR3 DNA sequence: TGTGCCAGCAGCTTAGCTGGCGGGAGTATAACAGATACGCAGTATTTT. Its translation: CASSLAGGSITDTQYF.

This chain uses TRBV18 with TRBJ2-7, with D possibly TRBD2 on 5 matching bases. The germline V gene has CDR1 KGHSH and CDR2 LQKENI. CDR3 length equals 15 residues. V gave up 0 bases and J gave up 2 bases, with 11 bases separating them. DNA for the CDR3: TGTGCCAGCTCACCACCCAGCGGAGGACCCTACGAGCAGTACTTC. Encoded protein: CASSPPSGGPYEQYF.

This sequence joins TRBV28 and TRBJ1-2; TRBD1 aligns across 7 bases. J lost 0 bases, V lost 6 bases, and 7 bases had no gene match. Germline V gene lookup returns CDR1 MDHEN and CDR2 SYDVKM. CDR3 length equals 15 residues. The CDR3 here is CASRPETGPNYGYTF. The CDR3 DNA reads TGTGCCAGCAGACCAGAGACAGGGCCTAACTATGGCTACACCTTC.

The J gene is TRBJ2-1, the V gene TRBV10-3, with TRBD1 identical over 7 bases. J was trimmed by 2 bases and V by 2 bases; bases with no gene match: 3. The CDR3 is 15 residues long. The germline CDR1 and CDR2 sequences are ENHRY and SYGVKD. In nucleotides, the CDR3 is TGTGCCATCAGTGAGAGGGACAGCGCCTACAATGAGCAGTTCTTC. Translating it yields CAISERDSAYNEQFF.

This chain uses TRBV7-9 with TRBJ2-3; unclear D gene. The CDR3 has 14 amino acids. Trimming removed 4 bases from V and 0 bases from J, with 8 bases in between. Germline values: CDR1 SEHNR, CDR2 FQNEAQ (reference sequence). CDR3 coding DNA: TGTGCCAGCAGCTCCGGTTTGAGCACAGATACGCAGTATTTT. It is translated as CASSSGLSTDTQYF.